The rows below give T cell receptor beta chains drawn from one sample of a study of blood T cell repertoires in COVID-19. The protocol was immunoSEQ multiplex PCR, while the TCRdb copy is restricted to in-frame clones and leaves out a portion. The table includes tens of thousands of clones, under 90% detected once. Sequenced sample: peripheral blood. These receptors came from an elderly man with acute or convalescent COVID-19. Each CDR3 is given with its conserved first and last residue. The D gene is left open where the match is weak. Expanded clones get a size class; other rows say once, few or many, or leave the size out.

>TRBJ2-3|.|TRBV9|.|16
CASSAGDRTSTDTQYF
TGTGCCAGCAGCGCGGGGGACAGAACTAGCACAGATACGCAGTATTTT
>TRBJ2-1|.|TRBV27|TRBD1|14
CASSYDRGGNEQFF
TGTGCCAGCAGTTATGACAGGGGTGGAAATGAGCAGTTCTTC
>TRBJ2-7|.|TRBV6-2/TRBV6-3|TRBD2|15
CASSFPSGISYEQYF
TGTGCCAGCAGTTTCCCTAGCGGGATCTCCTACGAGCAGTACTTC
>TRBJ1-3|.|TRBV2|.|12
CASTTAGNTIYF
TGTGCCAGCACGACAGCTGGAAACACCATATATTTT
>TRBJ2-5|.|TRBV18|TRBD1|15
CASSRRDSRQETQYF
TGTGCCAGCTCACGCCGGGACAGCCGTCAAGAGACCCAGTACTTC
>TRBJ1-5|.|TRBV5-1|.|13
CASSLVGGQPQHF
TGCGCCAGCAGCTTGGTAGGGGGTCAGCCCCAGCATTTT
>TRBJ1-1|.|TRBV7-2|.|15
CASSLVGALNTEAFF
TGTGCCAGCAGCTTAGTTGGGGCCTTGAACACTGAAGCTTTCTTT
>TRBJ2-3|.|TRBV24-1|TRBD1|14
CATSRGQSTDTQYF
TGTGCCACCAGTAGGGGGCAGAGCACAGATACGCAGTATTTT
>TRBJ2-3|.|TRBV7-2|.|14
CASSLQRSTDTQYF
TGTGCCAGCAGCTTACAGCGGAGCACAGATACGCAGTATTTT
>TRBJ2-1|.|TRBV7-2|TRBD2|16
CASSLVHGTTYNEQFF
TGTGCCAGCAGCTTAGTCCACGGGACTACCTACAATGAGCAGTTCTTC
>TRBJ1-2|.|TRBV28|TRBD1|15
CASGITSGQGYGYTF
TGTGCCAGCGGAATTACTTCGGGACAGGGGTATGGCTACACCTTC
>TRBJ1-5|.|TRBV19|TRBD1|18
CASGVDRDRAISNQPQHF
TGTGCCAGCGGCGTTGACCGGGACAGGGCTATAAGCAATCAGCCCCAGCATTTT
>TRBJ2-3|few|TRBV7-9|.|13
CASSLGGADTQYF
TGTGCCAGCAGCTTAGGAGGAGCAGATACGCAGTATTTT
>TRBJ1-2|many|TRBV4-1|TRBD1|15
CASSQAGTARYGYTF
TGCGCCAGCAGCCAAGCAGGGACAGCTCGCTATGGCTACACCTTC
>TRBJ2-1|few|TRBV28|TRBD2|17
CASSPRTSGSPHNEQFF
TGTGCCAGCAGTCCACGGACTAGCGGGAGCCCCCACAATGAGCAGTTCTTC
>TRBJ2-2|.|TRBV28|.|14
CASKSEGRTGELFF
TGTGCCAGCAAGAGTGAGGGGAGGACCGGGGAGCTGTTTTTT
>TRBJ2-7|.|TRBV30|TRBD2|12
CAWSGGGYEQYF
TGTGCCTGGAGTGGGGGAGGGTACGAGCAGTACTTC
>TRBJ1-2|.|TRBV7-8|TRBD1|15
CASSPDRGRSYGYTF
TGTGCCAGCAGCCCAGACAGGGGGCGCAGCTATGGCTACACCTTC
>TRBJ2-1|.|TRBV7-9|TRBD2|14
CASSLRTSNNEQFF
TGTGCCAGCAGCTTGAGGACTAGTAACAATGAGCAGTTCTTC
>TRBJ1-5|.|TRBV6-2/TRBV6-3|TRBD1|18
CASSYRVGQGEFNQPQHF
TGTGCCAGCAGTTACCGAGTCGGACAGGGGGAATTTAATCAGCCCCAGCATTTT
>TRBJ2-4|.|TRBV4-1|.|16
CASSQDYRGTKNIQYF
TGCGCCAGCAGCCAAGATTATCGGGGAACCAAAAACATTCAGTACTTC
>TRBJ1-5|.|TRBV6-5|TRBD1|15
CASSYRGQSNQPQHF
TGTGCCAGCAGCTACAGGGGGCAAAGCAATCAGCCCCAGCATTTT
>TRBJ2-3|.|TRBV10-3|TRBD2|14
CALRGGYSTDTQYF
TGTGCCCTCCGGGGGGGCTATAGCACAGATACGCAGTATTTT
>TRBJ2-7|.|TRBV18|.|14
CASSPRTGRDEQYF
TGTGCCAGCTCACCTCGGACAGGGAGGGACGAGCAGTACTTC
>TRBJ2-3|.|TRBV7-3|TRBD2|15
CASSLFGTSADTQYF
TGTGCCAGCAGCTTATTTGGGACTAGCGCAGATACGCAGTATTTT
>TRBJ1-5|once|TRBV18|.|15
CASSLQRIDNQPQHF
TGTGCCAGCTCCCTCCAGCGGATTGACAATCAGCCCCAGCATTTT
>TRBJ2-7|.|TRBV18|.|14
CASSPSRGVYEQYF
TGTGCCAGCTCACCGAGCAGGGGTGTATACGAGCAGTACTTC
>TRBJ1-1|.|TRBV27|TRBD1|20
CASSLSPRLLRQGGNTEAFF
TGTGCCAGCAGTTTATCGCCCCGACTCCTACGTCAGGGGGGGAACACTGAAGCTTTCTTT
>TRBJ2-7|.|TRBV28|TRBD2|16
CASSLRTSGRVGEQYF
TGTGCCAGCAGTTTAAGGACTAGCGGGAGGGTTGGGGAGCAGTACTTC